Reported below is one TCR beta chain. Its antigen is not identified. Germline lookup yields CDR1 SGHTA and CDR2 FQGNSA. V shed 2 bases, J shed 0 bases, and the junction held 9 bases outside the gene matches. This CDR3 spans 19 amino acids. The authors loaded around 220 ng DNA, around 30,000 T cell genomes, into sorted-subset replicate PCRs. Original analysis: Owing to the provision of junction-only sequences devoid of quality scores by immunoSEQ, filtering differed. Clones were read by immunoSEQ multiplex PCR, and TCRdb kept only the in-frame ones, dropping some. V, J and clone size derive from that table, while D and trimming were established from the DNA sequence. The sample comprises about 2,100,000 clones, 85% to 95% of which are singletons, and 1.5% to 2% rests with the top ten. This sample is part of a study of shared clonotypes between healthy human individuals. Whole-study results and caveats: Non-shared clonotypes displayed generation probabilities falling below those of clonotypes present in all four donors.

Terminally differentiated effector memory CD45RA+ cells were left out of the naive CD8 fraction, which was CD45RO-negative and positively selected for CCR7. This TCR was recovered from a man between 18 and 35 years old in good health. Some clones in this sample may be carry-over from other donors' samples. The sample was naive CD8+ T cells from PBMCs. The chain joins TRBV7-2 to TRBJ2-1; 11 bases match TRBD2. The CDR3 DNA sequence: TGTGCCAGCAGCTTACGGATAGCGGGAGGGCAGAGCTCCTACAATGAGCAGTTCTTC. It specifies CASSLRIAGGQSSYNEQFF.